This T cell receptor (beta chain) was captured by sequencing in a study of T cell responses to AZD1222 COVID-19 vaccine. About the study: The study pooled second doses at about 4 or about 12 weeks. The study, taken as a whole, reports: Compared with day 0, the breadth and depth of the Spike-specific TCR repertoire rose significantly after two doses of AZD1222. Spike as a whole was targeted by vaccine-associated CD4 TCRs, dominant at 160-218 and 743-854.

Clones were sequenced by immunoSEQ multiplex PCR, and TCRdb holds only the in-frame ones, with some missing. The sample lists some 84,000 clones, roughly 85% seen once, with about 7.7% in the top ten. Turning to this clone: Antigen: not known.

The source was peripheral blood, collected on day 0 of AZD1222 vaccination. The TCR comes from an adult in good health.

The CDR3 coding sequence is TGTGCCAGCTCACCCCGGACAGGGTTATACGAGCAGTACTTC. It translates to CASSPRTGLYEQYF. J is TRBJ2-7 and V is TRBV18, with TRBD1 identical over 8 bases. The CDR3 consists of 14 residues. V lost 3 bases to trimming and J lost 4 bases; unmatched junction nucleotides: 5. From germline, CDR1 is KGHSH and CDR2 LQKENI.